The 10 T cell receptor beta chains below all came from one sample that was sequenced in a study of identical twins (dated by TCRdb to 2016 to 2018). Library method: 5' RACE. The sample was run on an Illumina HiSeq 2000. TCRdb reanalyzed the raw reads on its own, using fastp at Q25 for trimming and MiXCR for clone calling, and kept in-frame beta chains. Identical CDR3 protein sequences are pooled into one entry, listed with their most common genes and DNA. This sample gives hundreds of thousands of distinct CDR3 sequences in total; more than 6.5% of them show up just once. The ten largest clones add up to 0.75% to 1% of the sample. These sequences were also reported in another study, on yellow fever vaccine responses in identical twins.

The specimen sequenced was PBMCs. The receptors here all came from a woman between 18 and 29 years old in good health.

This clonotype was recorded a few times. The rearrangement uses TRBV27 and TRBJ2-5, with 7 nucleotides matching TRBD2. This CDR3 is built from 15 residues. Germline-derived CDR1 and CDR2 are MNHEY and SMNVEV (reference sequence). Losses at the gene ends were 8 bases for V and 5 bases for J; bases not matched to a gene: 14. The CDR3 DNA is TGTGCCAGCCTCCCCGTGGGGGGGAAGATCGAGACCCAGTACTTC. Its protein is CASLPVGGKIETQYF.

The chain recombines TRBV4-1 with TRBJ1-1; perhaps TRBD1 as D (6 bases). V lost 6 bases, J lost 1 base, and 18 bases lay in between. The CDR3 runs 16 residues. Germline V lookup: CDR1 MGHRA, CDR2 YSYEKL. The CDR3 bases are TGCGCCAGCAGGGAAGTAAGGGGCAGGGGGAACACTGAAGCTTTCTTT. Protein product: CASREVRGRGNTEAFF.

There are a few counts of this clonotype. The chain links TRBV15 to TRBJ2-5; 8 bases are a match to TRBD1. This CDR3 is built from 16 residues. The germline gives CDR1 LNHNV, CDR2 YYDKDF (reference sequence). The ends lost 1 base at V and 4 bases at J; junction bases unmatched: 8. CDR3 sequence reads: CATSRVPQGATETQYF. The CDR3 DNA reads TGTGCCACCAGCAGAGTGCCCCAGGGGGCAACAGAGACCCAGTACTTC.

The CDR3 region has the DNA TGTGCCAGCACCCTAAGGGAGACCCAGTACTTC. Its protein product is CASTLRETQYF. The rearrangement joins TRBV6-1 to TRBJ2-5; D gene unclear. Trimming took 7 bases from V and 5 from J, leaving 8 bases between them. This CDR3 is built from 11 residues. Looked up from germline, CDR1 is MNHNS and CDR2 is SASEGT.

This clonotype was seen ten or more times. The chain joins TRBV29-1 to TRBJ2-5; D not certain. Per germline, CDR1 SQVTM and CDR2 ANQGSEA. Trimming shortened V by 4 bases and J by 6 bases, and 12 bases separated the two germline ends. This CDR3 has 12 amino acids. DNA for the CDR3: TGCAGCGTTGTTGGCAGTCAAAAGACCCAGTACTTC. It yields the protein CSVVGSQKTQYF.

The gene calls are TRBV27 and TRBJ2-3; D may be TRBD2 (5 bases). Per germline, CDR1 MNHEY and CDR2 SMNVEV (reference sequence). The germline V and J ends were trimmed by 2 bases and 2 bases, with 8 bases remaining between them. There are 14 residues in the CDR3. The CDR3 nucleotides read TGTGCCAGCAGTTTAGAGCGGTACACAGATACGCAGTATTTT. Protein: CASSLERYTDTQYF.

This clonotype was seen ten or more times. The chain couples TRBV27 to TRBJ2-1; no clear D gene. This CDR3 is built from 15 residues. Germline lookup yields CDR1 MNHEY and CDR2 SMNVEV (reference sequence). Trimming shortened V by 2 bases and J by 8 bases, and 16 bases separated the two germline ends. CDR3 loop: CASSLSFSYGDEQFF. CDR3 bases: TGTGCCAGCAGTTTAAGTTTTTCCTATGGCGATGAGCAGTTCTTC.

This clonotype was observed a few times. The chain links TRBV3-1 to TRBJ2-3, with TRBD2 matching 8 bases. Germline values: CDR1 LGHDT, CDR2 YNNKEL (reference sequence). The V gene end was trimmed by 2 bases and the J gene end by 0 bases; junction bases not matched to a gene: 7. The CDR3 sequence is 17 residues long. The CDR3: CASSQFPLADSTDTQYF. DNA of the CDR3: TGTGCCAGCAGCCAATTTCCACTAGCGGATAGCACAGATACGCAGTATTTT.

This clonotype was picked up a small number of times. An end of the junction does not agree with germline; a read error may underlie this. The chain links TRBV4-2 to TRBJ2-1; 8 bases are shared with TRBD2. The germline V gene has CDR1 LGHNA and CDR2 YNFKEQ. The CDR3 is 16 amino acids. The CDR3 DNA sequence: TGTGCCAGCAGCGAAGAGCTGGGACTAGCCTACAATGAGCAGTTCTTC. Residues: CASSEELGLAYNEQFF.

The chain links TRBV28 to TRBJ1-1; TRBD1 matches 9 bases. Germline assignment: CDR1 MDHEN and CDR2 SYDVKM. V lost 5 bases, J lost 4 bases, and 5 bases stayed unmatched. This CDR3 spans 14 amino acids. This CDR3 reads CASSPLDRGTEAFF. The DNA for the CDR3 is TGTGCCAGCAGTCCCTTGGACAGGGGCACTGAAGCTTTCTTT. Full variable domain (remainder filled in from reference TRBV28 and TRBJ1-1): DVKVTQSSRYLVKRTGEKVFLECVQDMDHENMFWYRQDPGLGLRLIYFSYDVKMKEKGDIPEGYSVSREKKERFSLILESASTNQTSMYLCASSPLDRGTEAFFGQGTRLTVV.